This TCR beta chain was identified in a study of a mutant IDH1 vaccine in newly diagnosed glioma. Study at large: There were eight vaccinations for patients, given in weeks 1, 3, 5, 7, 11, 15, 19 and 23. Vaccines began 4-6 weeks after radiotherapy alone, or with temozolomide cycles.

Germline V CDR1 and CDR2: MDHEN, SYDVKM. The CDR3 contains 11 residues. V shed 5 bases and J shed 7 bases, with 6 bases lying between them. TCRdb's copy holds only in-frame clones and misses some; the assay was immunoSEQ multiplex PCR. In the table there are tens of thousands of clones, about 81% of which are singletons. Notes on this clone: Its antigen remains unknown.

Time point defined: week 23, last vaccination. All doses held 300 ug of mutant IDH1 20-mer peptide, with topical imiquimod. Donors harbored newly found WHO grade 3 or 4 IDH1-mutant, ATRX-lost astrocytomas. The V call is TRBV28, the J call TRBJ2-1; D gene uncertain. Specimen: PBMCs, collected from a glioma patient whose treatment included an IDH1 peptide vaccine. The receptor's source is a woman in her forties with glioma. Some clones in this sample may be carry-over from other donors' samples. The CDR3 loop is CASSRLNEQFF. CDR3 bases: TGTGCCAGCAGTCGATTAAATGAGCAGTTCTTC.